A selection of T cell receptor beta chains follows, all from one sample in a study of blood T cell repertoires in COVID-19. The protocol was immunoSEQ multiplex PCR, while the TCRdb copy is restricted to in-frame clones and leaves out a portion. The top ten hold roughly 1.8% of the sample, which has 150,000 or so clones, approximately 78% seen once. The sample consisted of peripheral blood. The receptors here all came from an older man with acute or convalescent COVID-19. Both conserved end residues are trimmed from each CDR3. Fields, in order: CDR3 protein, J gene, V gene, CDR3 length.

CDR3 protein: ASSVQGRDSPLH
J gene: TRBJ1-6
V gene: TRBV5-1
CDR3 length: 12

CDR3 protein: ASSEARGLTDTQY
J gene: TRBJ2-3
V gene: TRBV2
CDR3 length: 13

CDR3 protein: ASSPTNEFNYGYT
J gene: TRBJ1-2
V gene: TRBV7-9
CDR3 length: 13

CDR3 protein: ASEPAAGRYNEQF
J gene: TRBJ2-1
V gene: TRBV28
CDR3 length: 13

CDR3 protein: ASGLHYEQY
J gene: TRBJ2-7
V gene: TRBV12-5
CDR3 length: 9

CDR3 protein: AWSPGGAGELF
J gene: TRBJ2-2
V gene: TRBV30
CDR3 length: 11

CDR3 protein: ASSLGLRGPSSDEQF
J gene: TRBJ2-1
V gene: TRBV5-1
CDR3 length: 15

CDR3 protein: SVATGTGEGNQPQH
J gene: TRBJ1-5
V gene: TRBV29-1
CDR3 length: 14

CDR3 protein: ASSVGTGGYGYT
J gene: TRBJ1-2
V gene: TRBV9
CDR3 length: 12

CDR3 protein: ASSIGTGSGELF
J gene: TRBJ2-2
V gene: TRBV19
CDR3 length: 12

CDR3 protein: AWSSRGGNSPLH
J gene: TRBJ1-6
V gene: TRBV30
CDR3 length: 12

CDR3 protein: AWSASSYNEQF
J gene: TRBJ2-1
V gene: TRBV30
CDR3 length: 11

CDR3 protein: ASSSRQGVGNQPQH
J gene: TRBJ1-5
V gene: TRBV6-5
CDR3 length: 14

CDR3 protein: SASALRTGASYEQY
J gene: TRBJ2-7
V gene: TRBV20-1
CDR3 length: 14

CDR3 protein: ASIVILAVSLSSTDTQY
J gene: TRBJ2-3
V gene: TRBV27
CDR3 length: 17

CDR3 protein: ASSSDSVDRAF
J gene: TRBJ1-1
V gene: TRBV5-4
CDR3 length: 11

CDR3 protein: ASSLGQAANEKLF
J gene: TRBJ1-4
V gene: TRBV7-2
CDR3 length: 13

CDR3 protein: ASSPRTSGDEQF
J gene: TRBJ2-1
V gene: TRBV6-5
CDR3 length: 12

CDR3 protein: ASRRDEKLF
J gene: TRBJ1-4
V gene: TRBV6-5
CDR3 length: 9

CDR3 protein: ASSETGGDYGYT
J gene: TRBJ1-2
V gene: TRBV6-1
CDR3 length: 12

CDR3 protein: ASSQGSLSNSPLH
J gene: TRBJ1-6
V gene: TRBV3-1/TRBV3-2
CDR3 length: 13

CDR3 protein: ASTQDYSNQPQH
J gene: TRBJ1-5
V gene: TRBV6-5
CDR3 length: 12

CDR3 protein: AINRDRSSGNTIY
J gene: TRBJ1-3
V gene: TRBV10-3
CDR3 length: 13

CDR3 protein: ASSQDTEDYGYT
J gene: TRBJ1-2
V gene: TRBV4-3
CDR3 length: 12

CDR3 protein: ASSEVDRRGAQH
J gene: TRBJ1-5
V gene: TRBV6-1
CDR3 length: 12

CDR3 protein: ASSGTGGNEKLF
J gene: TRBJ1-4
V gene: TRBV2
CDR3 length: 12

CDR3 protein: ASSSDRLYEQY
J gene: TRBJ2-7
V gene: TRBV2
CDR3 length: 11

CDR3 protein: ASSSGPREQY
J gene: TRBJ2-7
V gene: TRBV11-3
CDR3 length: 10

CDR3 protein: ASSRTGYGYT
J gene: TRBJ1-2
V gene: TRBV3-1/TRBV3-2
CDR3 length: 10

CDR3 protein: ATKGQGYYGYT
J gene: TRBJ1-2
V gene: TRBV24-1
CDR3 length: 11

CDR3 protein: ATSRKADTQY
J gene: TRBJ2-3
V gene: TRBV15
CDR3 length: 10

CDR3 protein: ASRDIGNTIY
J gene: TRBJ1-3
V gene: TRBV10-1
CDR3 length: 10

CDR3 protein: ASSEAGPYNSPLH
J gene: TRBJ1-6
V gene: TRBV2
CDR3 length: 13

CDR3 protein: ASSHRGLFAEAF
J gene: TRBJ1-1
V gene: TRBV6-5
CDR3 length: 12

CDR3 protein: ASSTTGIEAF
J gene: TRBJ1-1
V gene: TRBV9
CDR3 length: 10

CDR3 protein: ATRTSGAAVGTQY
J gene: TRBJ2-3
V gene: TRBV7-9
CDR3 length: 13

CDR3 protein: ASSESPRGTGELF
J gene: TRBJ2-2
V gene: TRBV6-1
CDR3 length: 13

CDR3 protein: ASSLLTLPTEAF
J gene: TRBJ1-1
V gene: TRBV28
CDR3 length: 12

CDR3 protein: ASSSVEGTSNQPQH
J gene: TRBJ1-5
V gene: TRBV5-8
CDR3 length: 14

CDR3 protein: ASSQRLASTGELF
J gene: TRBJ2-2
V gene: TRBV4-2
CDR3 length: 13

CDR3 protein: SASSPGTEAF
J gene: TRBJ1-1
V gene: TRBV20-1
CDR3 length: 10